Here is one TCR beta chain with its context. The data were produced by immunoSEQ multiplex PCR, yet TCRdb's version contains in-frame clones alone and is incomplete. Altogether about 82,000 clones are present, over 70% being singletons, with the ten largest covering approximately 12%. The data were taken from a study of blood T cell repertoires in COVID-19. Germline trimming cut 5 bases from V and 0 bases from J; bases unmatched to any gene: 12. The CDR3 has 18 residues. Germline V CDR1 and CDR2: KGHSH, LQKENI. The rearrangement joins TRBV18 to TRBJ1-4; 7 positions agree with TRBD1. The specimen sequenced was peripheral blood. This receptor was obtained from a woman aged 40 to 50 with active or convalescent COVID-19. The CDR3 sequence is CASSSSTGSLATNEKLFF. Written as DNA, the CDR3 is TGTGCCAGCTCATCGTCGACAGGGTCCCTTGCAACTAATGAAAAACTGTTTTTT. The variable domain in full, completed from reference TRBV18 and TRBJ1-4, reads NAGVMQNPRHLVRRRGQEARLRCSPMKGHSHVYWYRQLPEEGLKFMVYLQKENIIDESGMPKERFSAEFPKEGPSILRIQQVVRGDSAAYFCASSSSTGSLATNEKLFFGSGTQLSVL.